One and the same sample provided the 25 T cell receptor beta chains below, sequenced in a study of T-cell memory formation after mild COVID-19. MiXCR, run by TCRdb on the 5' RACE reads, gives a single entry per CDR3 protein. The sample includes around 340,000 distinct CDR3 sequences, over 10% of them seen just once. Material: PBMCs or a T cell subset sorted from them (not recorded which). These receptors were taken from a man aged 18 to 35 who had mild COVID-19 (a few samples of this study predate the infection). Cell type and time point are not known.

V usage is TRBV5-4 and J usage is TRBJ2-3; D perhaps matches TRBD1 (7 bases). The CDR3 is made up of 16 amino acids. V gave up 0 bases and J gave up 2 bases, with 13 bases separating them. Germline V gene lookup returns CDR1 SGHNT and CDR2 YYREEE (reference sequence). The CDR3 DNA follows: TGTGCCAGCAGCTTGGCAGGGGGGTATGCCACAGATACGCAGTATTTT. Amino acid sequence: CASSLAGGYATDTQYF. Supplemented by reference TRBV5-4 and TRBJ2-3, the full variable domain reads ETGVTQSPTHLIKTRGQQVTLRCSSQSGHNTVSWYQQALGQGPQFIFQYYREEENGRGNFPPRFSGLQFPNYSSELNVNALELDDSALYLCASSLAGGYATDTQYFGPGTRLTVL.

In this sample, this clonotype turned up a few times. The chain links TRBV7-2 to TRBJ1-2; no definite D call. Trimming removed 4 bases from V and 4 bases from J, with 10 bases in between. CDR3 length equals 13 residues. Germline CDR1 reads SGHTA; CDR2 reads FQGNSA. Written as DNA, the CDR3 is TGTGCCAGCAGCTCCCCCGGCCGCTATGGCTACACCTTC. Translating gives CASSSPGRYGYTF.

This clonotype came up a few times. The V and J genes are TRBV7-2 and TRBJ2-3, with TRBD2 identical over 7 bases. The CDR3 contains 15 residues. Germline CDR1 SGHTA, CDR2 FQGNSA. Trimming removed 5 bases from V and 2 bases from J; junction bases left unmatched: 7. In nucleotides, the CDR3 is TGTGCCAGCAGCGGTGTGGGGGGGGACACAGATACGCAGTATTTT. Its translation is CASSGVGGDTDTQYF.

The rearrangement joins TRBV4-3 to TRBJ2-4; a weak D match, TRBD2 (6 bases). The CDR3 runs to 14 residues. Trimming took 4 bases from V and 8 from J, leaving 15 bases between them. The V gene's germline CDR1 is LGHNA and CDR2 YSLEER. The CDR3, as DNA: TGCGCCAGCAGCCTCCCGGGACTTGTCGACATTCAGTACTTC. Its protein is CASSLPGLVDIQYF.

The table lists this clonotype with a few counts. The chain couples TRBV6-6 to TRBJ1-2; no clear D. Germline V gives CDR1 MNHNY, CDR2 SVGAGI (reference sequence). Trimming removed 1 base at V and 3 bases at J, with 9 bases between. The CDR3 loop spans 14 amino acids. The CDR3 DNA sequence: TGTGCCAGCAGTTACTACGGGCGGGACTATGGCTACACCTTC. The encoded protein is CASSYYGRDYGYTF.

There are many counts of this clonotype. The chain links TRBV6-5 to TRBJ2-5, with a possible D match to TRBD2 (6 bases). CDR3 size: 17 residues. Trimming took off 6 bases at V and 0 bases at J, with 20 bases between the two ends. The germline CDR1 and CDR2 sequences are MNHEY and SVGAGI. The CDR3 loop reads CASSPEDYPLYQETQYF. As DNA, the CDR3 is TGTGCCAGCAGCCCCGAGGACTATCCTTTGTACCAAGAGACCCAGTACTTC.

Here the CDR3 reads CATISGRITDTQYF. In DNA form, the CDR3 reads TGTGCCACCATAAGCGGGAGAATCACAGATACGCAGTATTTT. This chain uses TRBV12-3 or TRBV12-4 with TRBJ2-3; 8 bases match TRBD2. Unmatched junction bases numbered 8, after V lost 10 bases and J lost 2 bases. This CDR3 has 14 residues.

This rearrangement joins TRBV6-6 to TRBJ2-1, with 7 nucleotides matching TRBD2. Germline CDR1 and CDR2: MNHNY and SVGAGI (reference sequence). The CDR3 spans 15 residues. The J segment lost 10 bases and the V segment lost 7 bases, leaving 16 bases of the junction unmatched. The DNA of the CDR3 is TGTGCCAGCACCCCGGGGGGAAATTCCCTCGGGGAGCAGTTCTTC. It codes for CASTPGGNSLGEQFF.

The gene calls are TRBV5-1 and TRBJ1-5; D possibly corresponds to TRBD1 (6 bases). The CDR3 consists of 14 residues. Trimming stripped 5 bases from V and 8 bases from J, with 17 bases between. Germline assignment: CDR1 SGHRS and CDR2 YFSETQ. DNA of the CDR3: TGCGCCAGCAGTAGCCAGGGCTCAGGGGAGCCCCAGCATTTT. It specifies CASSSQGSGEPQHF.

The chain employs TRBV7-2 and TRBJ2-7; TRBD2 matches at 9 bases. CDR3 length: 15 amino acids. Germline CDR1 reads SGHTA; CDR2 reads FQGNSA. V lost 9 bases, J lost 4 bases, and 13 bases stayed unmatched. This CDR3 is CASGTWGSGGYEQYF. DNA of the CDR3: TGTGCCAGTGGTACTTGGGGGAGCGGGGGGTACGAGCAGTACTTC.

This clonotype was detected ten times or more. The chain carries TRBV5-5 and TRBJ2-7; possible D gene TRBD1, 6 bases. The CDR3 is 13 amino acids. From germline, CDR1 is SGHKS and CDR2 YYEKEE (reference sequence). Deletions cut 0 bases from V and 6 bases from J, with 10 bases between. The CDR3 DNA is TGTGCCAGCAGCTTGGCCATAGGGGGCGAGCAGTACGTC. It is translated as CASSLAIGGEQYV.

The chain employs TRBV19 and TRBJ2-5; D may be TRBD1 (5 bases). This CDR3 spans 16 amino acids. Trimming pared 4 bases from V and 1 base from J, leaving 16 bases between. From germline, CDR1 is LNHDA and CDR2 SQIVND (reference sequence). The CDR3 reads CASSTGITPSQETQYF. The CDR3 DNA is TGTGCCAGTAGTACAGGGATCACACCCTCCCAAGAGACCCAGTACTTC. Complete variable domain (other parts from reference TRBV19 and TRBJ2-5): DGGITQSPKYLFRKEGQNVTLSCEQNLNHDAMYWYRQDPGQGLRLIYYSQIVNDFQKGDIAEGYSVSREKKESFPLTVTSAQKNPTAFYLCASSTGITPSQETQYFGPGTRLLVL.

This clonotype showed up just a few times. The chain carries TRBV6-1 and TRBJ1-5, with no clear D. The germline V gene encodes CDR1 MNHNS and CDR2 SASEGT. This CDR3 region has 13 residues. Trimming cost V 2 bases and J 5 bases, with 7 bases left between them. The CDR3 sequence is CASSEWADQPQHF. CDR3 in DNA: TGTGCCAGCAGTGAATGGGCCGATCAGCCCCAGCATTTT.

This clonotype was picked up a small number of times. The genes are TRBV3-1 and TRBJ2-3; 8 nucleotides align to TRBD2. CDR1 and CDR2 from the germline V gene are LGHDT and YNNKEL (reference sequence). V dropped 4 bases and J dropped 5; count of bases not matched to a gene: 8. The CDR3 spans 15 residues. CDR3 bases: TGTGCCAGCAGCCCCCTCGGACTAGCCGGAGATACGCAGTATTTT. Translating gives CASSPLGLAGDTQYF.

This clonotype was picked up a small number of times. This sequence joins TRBV20-1 and TRBJ2-5; the match to TRBD2 covers 10 bases. Germline V gene lookup returns CDR1 DFQATT and CDR2 SNEGSKA (reference sequence). V dropped 6 bases and J dropped 3; count of bases not matched to a gene: 7. The CDR3 consists of 14 residues. In nucleotides, the CDR3 is TGCAGTGCCTTAGCGGGGGGCCCCGAAGAGACCCAGTACTTC. This codes for CSALAGGPEETQYF.

There are many counts of this clonotype. The chain has TRBV3-1 and TRBJ1-1; D gene unclear. The V gene lost 2 bases and the J gene lost 8 bases, with 12 bases spanning the gap. The CDR3 covers 13 residues. Germline loops: CDR1 LGHDT, CDR2 YNNKEL (reference sequence). CDR3 amino acids: CASSQNTAGEAFF. The CDR3 DNA reads TGTGCCAGCAGCCAAAATACGGCGGGAGAAGCTTTCTTT. The whole variable domain, remainder taken from reference TRBV3-1 and TRBJ1-1, is DTAVSQTPKYLVTQMGNDKSIKCEQNLGHDTMYWYKQDSKKFLKIMFSYNNKELIINETVPNRFSPKSPDKAHLNLHINSLELGDSAVYFCASSQNTAGEAFFGQGTRLTVV.

Only a few counts were recorded for this clonotype. J is TRBJ1-1 and V is TRBV19, with TRBD1 as a possible D gene (6 bases). The CDR3 consists of 16 residues. Germline loops: CDR1 LNHDA, CDR2 SQIVND (reference sequence). The V gene lost 2 bases and the J gene lost 2 bases, with 15 bases spanning the gap. CDR3 region: CASSIFRGQKNTEAFF. For the CDR3, the DNA is TGTGCCAGTAGTATATTTCGGGGGCAGAAAAACACTGAAGCTTTCTTT.

This clonotype was counted many times. The gene calls are TRBV12-3 or TRBV12-4 and TRBJ1-3; D gene ambiguous. This CDR3 spans 17 amino acids. Trimming pared 2 bases from V and 0 bases from J, leaving 14 bases between. The CDR3 protein is CASSLKVLGISGNTIYF. The CDR3, as DNA: TGTGCCAGCAGTTTAAAGGTCCTCGGGATCTCTGGAAACACCATATATTTT.

The rearrangement links TRBV3-1 to TRBJ1-4, with D possibly matching TRBD1 (6 bases). Germline V lookup: CDR1 LGHDT, CDR2 YNNKEL (reference sequence). The CDR3 is 15 residues long. Trimming left V 1 base short and J 5 bases short, with 11 bases between. CDR3 nucleotide sequence: TGTGCCAGCAGCCAAGTGGCAGGGGACAATGAAAAACTGTTTTTT. It is translated as CASSQVAGDNEKLFF.

This clonotype was seen only a few times. The chain combines TRBV12-3 or TRBV12-4 with TRBJ1-1; 7 nucleotides align to TRBD1. The CDR3 runs 14 residues. V lost 6 bases to trimming and J lost 10 bases; unmatched junction nucleotides: 14. The CDR3 DNA follows: TGTGCCAGCAGACCCAGGACAGGATCAAGGGGAGCTTTCTTT. Encoded protein: CASRPRTGSRGAFF.

There are a few counts of this clonotype. This chain joins TRBV4-1 and TRBJ2-7, with no clear D. CDR3 length: 14 residues. Between the trimmed V and J ends, which lost 1 base and 2 bases, there was a span of 9 bases. Looked up from germline, CDR1 is MGHRA and CDR2 is YSYEKL. This CDR3 reads CASSQVGQTYEQYF. DNA for the CDR3: TGCGCCAGCAGCCAAGTGGGCCAGACCTACGAGCAGTACTTC.

This clonotype was found many times. The gene calls are TRBV9 and TRBJ1-4; 7 bases are shared with TRBD1. The V gene's germline CDR1 is SGDLS and CDR2 YYNGEE. V shed 0 bases and J 5 bases; nucleotides not matched to a gene: 4. The CDR3 sequence is 15 residues long. The CDR3 DNA reads TGTGCCAGCAGCGTAGATGGGACAGTCAATGAAAAACTGTTTTTT. Amino acids: CASSVDGTVNEKLFF.

The rearrangement uses TRBV29-1 and TRBJ2-1; 8 bases map to TRBD1. The length of the CDR3 is 14 residues. J gave up 7 bases and V 4 bases, and 9 bases lay outside the gene matches. Germline CDR1 is SQVTM and CDR2 is ANQGSEA. CDR3 sequence (DNA): TGCAGCGTTGTGAGGACAGGGAGATGGAATGAGCAGTTCTTC. Encoded protein: CSVVRTGRWNEQFF.

The chain is built from TRBV12-5 and TRBJ2-2; 9 bases are a match to TRBD1. The CDR3 sequence is 15 residues long. Germline values: CDR1 LGHNT, CDR2 FRNRAP. Germline trimming cut 3 bases from V and 5 bases from J; bases unmatched to any gene: 4. The CDR3 DNA is TGTGCTAGTGGTTTCTGGACAGGGGAAACCGGGGAGCTGTTTTTT. Translation gives CASGFWTGETGELFF.

The J gene is TRBJ2-1, the V gene TRBV4-1; D could derive from TRBD1 or TRBD2 (6 bases each). CDR1 is MGHRA, CDR2 YSYEKL, per germline. The V end was cut by 4 bases, the J end by 6 bases, with 19 bases between. CDR3 length: 16 amino acids. For the CDR3, the DNA is TGCGCCAGCAGCCCACGGGGTTTCGGGGGCTTCAATGAGCAGTTCTTC. Amino acids: CASSPRGFGGFNEQFF.